This T cell receptor beta chain appears in the sequencing data of a study of tumor and adjacent non-tumor tissue in lung cancer. At the level of the study: Each sample yielded a few million productive TCRbeta reads on average.

The CDR3 extends over 14 amino acids. Regarding the study as a whole: Tumor repertoires had a smaller top 100 clone share than normal lung. Tumor tissue had significantly higher TCR diversity than normal lung.

Concerning this clonotype itself: Its specificity is not known. The junction departs from the called germline gene at one end, perhaps through a read error.

RNA was extracted from bulk tissue without any cell sorting. Three rounds of nested PCR, following a modified ARM-PCR protocol, produced the TCRbeta library. Each CDR3 protein gets one entry after TCRdb re-called the multiplex PCR reads with MiXCR. Here the sample spans under 250,000 distinct CDR3 sequences, roughly 70% being singletons. Material for sequencing was lung tumor tissue. The V call is TRBV23-1, the J call TRBJ2-7; D is unclear. TRBV23-1 is an ORF; its function is uncertain. This sequence originates from a man in his 60s with non-small cell lung cancer. The CDR3 sequence: CSSSHSPYMGEQYF. DNA for the CDR3: TGCTCCAGCAGTCACTCCCCCTATATGGGCGAGCAGTACTTC.